One and the same sample provided the 13 T cell receptor beta chains below, sequenced in a study of cytomegalovirus exposure and HLA in healthy donors. The PCR had 60 Vbeta and 13 Jbeta primers. The table came from immunoSEQ multiplex PCR; TCRdb's copy has only in-frame clones and leaves some out. The table has fewer than 200,000 clones, 70% to 80% seen once. What was sequenced was PBMCs. These receptors originate from a woman aged 40-49 years in good health and CMV-seronegative.

This clone was detected once. The J gene is TRBJ2-3, the V gene TRBV6-6; maybe TRBD2 (5 bases). Between the trimmed V and J ends, which lost 6 bases and 0 bases, there was a span of 16 bases. From germline, CDR1 is MNHNY and CDR2 SVGAGI (reference sequence). CDR3 length equals 16 residues. In DNA, the CDR3 is TGTGCCAGCAGCCTACTCAGCGGAACTAGCACAGATACGCAGTATTTT. Protein: CASSLLSGTSTDTQYF.

V and J are TRBV5-1 and TRBJ2-5, with D uncertain. The V gene's germline CDR1 is SGHRS and CDR2 YFSETQ. The CDR3 runs 14 residues. V lost 4 bases and J lost 3, with 13 bases in between. The CDR3 reads CASSPSAAKETQYF. The CDR3 nucleotides are TGCGCCAGCAGCCCCTCCGCGGCGAAAGAGACCCAGTACTTC.

This sequence joins TRBV13 and TRBJ2-1, with D perhaps TRBD2 (6 bases). V gave up 3 bases and J gave up 5 bases, with 11 bases separating them. Germline V gives CDR1 PRHDT, CDR2 FYEKMQ (reference sequence). The CDR3 is 14 residues long. In DNA form, the CDR3 reads TGTGCCAGCAGCTTGGAGGCGGGAAACAATGAGCAGTTCTTC. Amino acids: CASSLEAGNNEQFF.

Note on this clone: The junction differs from germline at one of its ends, possibly a read error. The chain combines TRBV7-7 with TRBJ2-1; 7 bases line up with TRBD2. Germline-derived CDR1 and CDR2 are SSHAT and FNYEAQ (reference sequence). This CDR3 has 16 residues. The CDR3 nucleotides read TGTGCTAGCAGCTTGGGAGGGGAAAGCTCCTACAATGAGCAGTTCTTC. Translating it yields CASSLGGESSYNEQFF.

The rearrangement joins TRBV18 to TRBJ2-1; 8 bases agree with TRBD2. The CDR3 runs to 18 residues. Trimming removed 1 base from V and 6 bases from J; junction bases left unmatched: 14. CDR1 is KGHSH, CDR2 LQKENI, per germline. The CDR3 sequence is CASSPLHGSGGQLNEQFF. The CDR3 DNA reads as TGTGCCAGCTCACCACTTCACGGGTCGGGGGGGCAGCTCAATGAGCAGTTCTTC.

This sequence joins TRBV27 and TRBJ2-3; D might be TRBD1 (6 bases). Germline CDR1 MNHEY, CDR2 SMNVEV (reference sequence). Trimming took off 5 bases at V and 3 bases at J, with 27 bases between the two ends. The CDR3 runs 19 residues. The CDR3, as DNA: TGTGCCAGCAGTCATATCCCAGTAACGGAAACAGGGTATACAGATACGCAGTATTTT. It encodes CASSHIPVTETGYTDTQYF.

This clone was seen more than once but under ten times. The V call is TRBV6-1, the J call TRBJ1-1; no clear D gene. Between the trimmed V and J ends, which lost 1 base and 0 bases, there was a span of 15 bases. The V gene's germline CDR1 is MNHNS and CDR2 SASEGT. The CDR3 consists of 17 residues. In DNA, the CDR3 is TGTGCCAGCAGTGAAGAAGGAGACGCGTACCTGAACACTGAAGCTTTCTTT. This sequence encodes CASSEEGDAYLNTEAFF.

V gene TRBV6-5 combines with J gene TRBJ1-1, with 8 bases that match TRBD1. The CDR3 sequence is 15 residues long. Germline V gives CDR1 MNHEY, CDR2 SVGAGI. Trimming took 2 bases from V and 3 from J; bases not matched to a gene: 5. CDR3 nucleotides: TGTGCCAGCAGTTACCGCAGGGGGCCTGACACTGAAGCTTTCTTT. This gives the protein CASSYRRGPDTEAFF.

As regards this clone: At the DNA level, this CDR3 is encoded by other sequences in the same sample as well. This chain joins TRBV5-8 and TRBJ1-1; 7 nucleotides agree with TRBD1. Germline values: CDR1 SGHTS, CDR2 YDEGEE. Trimming at V came to 0 bases and at J to 6 bases, leaving 2 bases not matched to a gene. The CDR3 totals 13 residues. The CDR3 protein is CASSLVRGAEAFF. The CDR3 DNA follows: TGTGCCAGCAGCTTGGTCAGGGGGGCTGAAGCTTTCTTT.

This chain joins TRBV19 and TRBJ1-1; TRBD1 might be the D (5 bases). The CDR3 loop spans 12 amino acids. Trimming pared 6 bases from V and 6 bases from J, leaving 11 bases between. Germline CDR1 LNHDA, CDR2 SQIVND (reference sequence). The CDR3 nucleotides are TGTGCCAGTAGCCATTCGGGGGCTGAAGCTTTCTTT. It specifies CASSHSGAEAFF.

The J gene is TRBJ1-2, the V gene TRBV7-6, with D uncertain. The length of the CDR3 is 15 residues. Trimming stripped 5 bases from V and 0 bases from J, with 13 bases between. Germline assignment: CDR1 SGHVS and CDR2 FNYEAQ. The CDR3 nucleotides are TGTGCCAGCAGCCCAGGACTCTCGGCTAACTATGGCTACACCTTC. This codes for CASSPGLSANYGYTF.

In its sample, this clone was seen a few times. J is TRBJ1-6 and V is TRBV2; no reliable D call. The V gene's germline CDR1 is SNHLY and CDR2 FYNNEI. The CDR3 sequence is 11 residues long. With 5 bases removed from V and 8 bases from J, the gap between germline ends came to 4 bases. The DNA for the CDR3 is TGTGCCAGCAGTCCGGATTCACCCCTCCACTTT. Amino acid sequence: CASSPDSPLHF.

The chain has TRBV19 and TRBJ1-5; D gene unclear. V was cut by 3 bases and J by 4 bases, with 10 bases left in between. Per the germline V gene, CDR1 is LNHDA and CDR2 is SQIVND (reference sequence). The CDR3 loop spans 14 amino acids. Here the CDR3 DNA reads TGTGCCAGTAGTATCACTGGGCTGAATCAGCCCCAGCATTTT. It codes for CASSITGLNQPQHF.